Listed here are 21 T cell receptor beta chains from one sample, sequenced in a study of CD8+CD57+ T cells in acquired aplastic anemia. The template for TCR beta VDJ and CDR3 sequence profiling was genomic DNA. TCRdb called the reads again in MiXCR, with one record for every CDR3 protein. The table shows over 45,000 distinct CDR3 sequences, with about three quarters occurring only once. What was sequenced was sorted CD4+, CD8+, or CD8+CD57+ T cells (not recorded which) from PBMCs. Receptor source: a human donor in good health, serving as a control.

The V and J genes are TRBV2 and TRBJ1-4; D remains ambiguous. The V end lost 6 bases, the J end lost 8 bases, and 10 bases lay between the germline ends. The CDR3 spans 12 residues. Germline loops: CDR1 SNHLY, CDR2 FYNNEI. For the CDR3, the DNA is TGTGCCAGCAGCCCGGGGATAGAAAAACTGTTTTTT. Protein sequence: CASSPGIEKLFF.

This chain uses TRBV9 with TRBJ1-1, with D perhaps TRBD1 (5 bases). Trimming cost V 2 bases and J 4 bases, with 12 bases left between them. The CDR3 has 14 residues. CDR1 and CDR2 from the germline V gene are SGDLS and YYNGEE. The CDR3 nucleotides read TGTGCCAGCAGCGTTGGGGCATTAGGCACTGAAGCTTTCTTT. Protein sequence: CASSVGALGTEAFF.

This clonotype was counted a few times. The chain links TRBV2 to TRBJ2-7; 7 nucleotides line up with TRBD1. Germline V lookup: CDR1 SNHLY, CDR2 FYNNEI. The CDR3 totals 15 residues. V shed 6 bases, J shed 3 bases, and the junction held 11 bases outside the gene matches. CDR3 in DNA: TGTGCCAGCAGGGCATTTCCGGGACAGAACTACGAGCAGTACTTC. Its protein is CASRAFPGQNYEQYF.

The chain combines TRBV25-1 with TRBJ1-2; D call uncertain. Deletions cut 5 bases from V and 3 bases from J, with 7 bases between. The CDR3 runs to 12 residues. The germline V gene encodes CDR1 MGHDK and CDR2 SYGVNS. CDR3 DNA: TGTGCCAGCAGTTTTGGTTACTATGGCTACACCTTC. It specifies CASSFGYYGYTF.

This clonotype was recorded a few times. The final CDR3 position lacks the conserved phenylalanine or tryptophan, pointing to a likely read error. CDR3 in amino acids: CASSLPADGNTEAFL. The DNA for the CDR3 is TGTGCCAGCAGTTTACCTGCGGACGGGAACACTGAAGCTTTCCTT. This sequence joins TRBV28 and TRBJ1-1; D not resolved. V was cut by 2 bases and J by 1 base, with 11 bases left in between. The CDR3 sequence is 15 residues long. CDR1 MDHEN and CDR2 SYDVKM come from the germline V gene.

This chain links TRBV19 with TRBJ1-4; 7 bases agree with TRBD1. With V trimmed by 9 bases and J by 3 bases, 10 bases remained unmatched. The CDR3 contains 15 residues. Germline CDR1 and CDR2: LNHDA and SQIVND (reference sequence). The CDR3 sequence is CASSADRDPNEKLFF. The CDR3 coding sequence is TGTGCCAGCTCCGCCGACAGGGACCCTAATGAAAAACTGTTTTTT.

This clonotype appeared a few times. V gene TRBV12-3 or TRBV12-4 combines with J gene TRBJ1-2; a weak D match, TRBD1 (5 bases). V lost 3 bases to trimming and J lost 5 bases, with 7 bases between them. CDR3 length: 12 residues. The CDR3 reads CASSLGQYGYTF. The CDR3 nucleotides read TGTGCCAGCAGTTTGGGGCAGTATGGCTACACCTTC.

This clonotype appeared once. This CDR3 reads CASSNRVYSPLHF. The DNA of the CDR3 is TGTGCCAGCAGCAACAGGGTTTACTCACCCCTCCACTTT. The chain links TRBV27 to TRBJ1-6, with D possibly being TRBD1 (6 bases). The CDR3 loop spans 13 amino acids. Germline V CDR1 and CDR2: MNHEY, SMNVEV (reference sequence). V lost 6 bases to trimming and J lost 10 bases, with 13 bases between them.

The J gene is TRBJ1-1, the V gene TRBV20-1; 7 bases agree with TRBD1. From germline, CDR1 is DFQATT and CDR2 SNEGSKA (reference sequence). This CDR3 is 12 amino acids long. Germline trimming cut 5 bases from V and 1 base from J; bases unmatched to any gene: 1. The CDR3 DNA reads TGCAGTGCTTGGACAGGGAACACTGAAGCTTTCTTT. Translation: CSAWTGNTEAFF.

CDR3 in amino acids: CASSYAGAEPTYEQYF. The CDR3 DNA reads TGTGCCAGCAGTTACGCCGGGGCAGAGCCCACCTACGAGCAGTACTTC. This rearrangement joins TRBV6-5 to TRBJ2-7; perhaps D is TRBD1 or TRBD2 (5 bases each). CDR1 is MNHEY and CDR2 is SVGAGI in the germline V gene. V was pared by 2 bases and J by 2 bases, with 16 bases between. The CDR3 covers 16 residues.

In this sample, this clonotype turned up once. The chain couples TRBV2 to TRBJ1-1; tentatively, D is TRBD1 (6 bases). Per the germline V gene, CDR1 is SNHLY and CDR2 is FYNNEI. The V and J ends lost 6 bases and 1 base respectively, with 9 bases between them. CDR3 size: 13 residues. CDR3 sequence: CASRRTENTEAFF. The CDR3 DNA is TGTGCCAGCAGGAGGACAGAGAACACTGAAGCTTTCTTT.

About this clonotype itself: This is likely a read error, given that the CDR3 carries no conserved phenylalanine or tryptophan at its end. The limits of the CDR3 on the DNA are not certain, so only TCRdb's listed CDR3 is given. The gene calls are TRBV6-2 or TRBV6-3 and TRBJ1-4. CDR1 MNHEY and CDR2 SVGEGT come from the germline V gene. Including both end residues, the CDR3 is 12 amino acids long. CDR3 loop: CASRDHRRTQHP.

The V call is TRBV10-3, the J call TRBJ1-2; D remains ambiguous. This CDR3 region has 13 residues. Germline lookup yields CDR1 ENHRY and CDR2 SYGVKD. V lost 2 bases and J lost 4, with 8 bases in between. The CDR3 here is CAISERIGYGYTF. CDR3 bases: TGTGCCATCAGTGAGAGGATAGGCTATGGCTACACCTTC.

The genes are TRBV29-1 and TRBJ1-2; D is undetermined. Trimming removed 3 bases from V and 0 bases from J, with 8 bases in between. Germline V CDR1 and CDR2: SQVTM, ANQGSEA. This CDR3 comprises 13 residues. The CDR3 spells CSVEIFANYGYTF. In DNA, the CDR3 is TGCAGCGTTGAGATTTTCGCTAACTATGGCTACACCTTC.

This clonotype occurred a few times. The gene calls are TRBV15 and TRBJ1-2, with 9 bases that match TRBD1. CDR3 size: 12 residues. J gave up 12 bases and V 5 bases, and 7 bases lay outside the gene matches. The germline V gene encodes CDR1 LNHNV and CDR2 YYDKDF (reference sequence). CDR3 loop: CATSVWDRVHTF. Written as DNA, the CDR3 is TGTGCCACCAGCGTTTGGGACAGGGTCCACACCTTC.

This clonotype showed up many times. The rearrangement joins TRBV4-2 to TRBJ2-2; possibly TRBD2 for D (5 bases). Per germline, CDR1 LGHNA and CDR2 YNFKEQ. Trimming removed 0 bases at V and 6 bases at J, with 17 bases between. The CDR3 has 17 amino acids. CDR3 DNA: TGTGCCAGCAGCCAAGATTGGGCTAGCTCAGTATCCGGGGAGCTGTTTTTT. Amino acid sequence: CASSQDWASSVSGELFF.

As regards this clonotype: This may be a read error, as it is one base from a much larger clone. This chain connects TRBV27 to TRBJ2-7, with a tentative D call TRBD2 (5 bases). The germline gives CDR1 MNHEY, CDR2 SMNVEV (reference sequence). The CDR3 totals 14 residues. The CDR3 coding sequence is TGTGCCCGCAGTTTATCGTCTAGCTCCTACGAGCAGCACTTC. This codes for CARSLSSSSYEQHF.

CDR3 region: CSVGQIQETQYF. Written as DNA, the CDR3 is TGCAGCGTAGGACAGATCCAAGAGACCCAGTACTTC. The V gene is TRBV29-1, the J gene TRBJ2-5; maybe TRBD1 (6 bases). Trimming cost V 6 bases and J 1 base, with 9 bases left between them. The CDR3 covers 12 residues. Germline CDR1 SQVTM, CDR2 ANQGSEA.

This clonotype was detected many times. The chain uses TRBV6-1 and TRBJ1-5; 8 positions agree with TRBD1. Per germline, CDR1 MNHNS and CDR2 SASEGT. This CDR3 has 15 amino acids. J was trimmed by 1 base and V by 6 bases; bases with no gene match: 5. CDR3 protein: CASRTDRESNQPQHF. Written as DNA, the CDR3 is TGTGCCAGCAGAACGGACAGGGAAAGCAATCAGCCCCAGCATTTT.

The chain links TRBV19 to TRBJ2-7, with TRBD1 identical over 7 bases. The J segment lost 2 bases and the V segment lost 8 bases, leaving 0 bases of the junction unmatched. Germline V lookup: CDR1 LNHDA, CDR2 SQIVND (reference sequence). This CDR3 has 11 amino acids. The CDR3 is CASGQAYEQYF. In DNA, the CDR3 is TGTGCCAGTGGACAGGCCTACGAGCAGTACTTC.

The chain links TRBV20-1 to TRBJ2-5; 10 nucleotides align to TRBD1. The CDR3 runs 14 residues. V was pared by 6 bases and J by 5 bases, with 9 bases of the junction left unmatched. From germline, CDR1 is DFQATT and CDR2 SNEGSKA (reference sequence). This CDR3 is CSARDRGSRETQYF. The CDR3 DNA is TGCAGTGCCCGGGACAGGGGTTCTCGGGAGACCCAGTACTTC.